This T cell receptor beta chain was profiled in a study of T cell changes during pregnancy in multiple sclerosis (dated by TCRdb to the late 2010s). About the full investigation: In women with multiple sclerosis, the researchers looked at how the T cell repertoire shifted as pregnancy progressed.

Library prep was done by the immunoSEQ multiplex PCR assay. The table was pulled from immuneACCESS by TCRdb, which kept in-frame rearrangements only. Such tables lose some clones; where checked, under half of the loss comes from unresolved V genes, and the rest has no known cause. The sample table contains tens of thousands of clones; only one count was recorded for approximately 94% of them. Around 0.86% of the sample lies in the top ten. This clone was seen more than once but under ten times. This clone's antigen is unknown. The input lacks base qualities; no much larger clone sits a single base away. Relative to germline, V is 4 bases shorter and J is 3 bases shorter, with 10 bases between their ends. CDR1 and CDR2, looked up from the germline V gene, are SNHLY and FYNNEI. Taken from cysteine to phenylalanine, the CDR3 has 13 residues. The kept DNA is CDR3 alone, 39 bases in frame from the first base.

This clonotype was obtained from a female donor with multiple sclerosis, enrolled in a pregnancy study. This sample comprised peripheral blood, obtained in the third trimester of pregnancy. The sequence joins TRBV2 to TRBJ2-7, with TRBD1 perhaps the D gene, on 5 matching bases. The CDR3 loop reads CASSGQLIYEQYF. In nucleotides, the sequence is TGTGCCAGCAGTGGACAGCTCATCTACGAGCAGTACTTC.